The 24 T cell receptor beta chains below all came from one sample that was sequenced in a study of Tregs in tolerant kidney transplant recipients. The method was immunoSEQ multiplex PCR; TCRdb's version includes in-frame clones alone and lacks a portion of them. The table has some 110,000 clones, around 91% seen once. Sequenced material: CD4+ T cells from blood. These receptors were taken from a human donor in good health.

This chain links TRBV29-1 with TRBJ1-2; D not resolved. V was shortened by 3 bases and J by 7 bases, with 3 bases between the two germline ends. The germline V gene encodes CDR1 SQVTM and CDR2 ANQGSEA. The CDR3 spans 9 residues. As DNA, the CDR3 is TGCAGCGTTGATGGTGGCTACACCTTC. Its translation: CSVDGGYTF.

The chain combines TRBV10-1 with TRBJ2-5; D is possibly TRBD1 (6 bases). Germline lookup yields CDR1 WNHNN and CDR2 SYGVQD (reference sequence). Trimming left V 0 bases short and J 1 base short, with 9 bases between. The CDR3 consists of 15 residues. CDR3 protein: CASSESGGVQETQYF. The CDR3, as DNA: TGCGCCAGCAGTGAGTCAGGGGGAGTCCAAGAGACCCAGTACTTC.

The chain couples TRBV6-1 to TRBJ2-7; 14 nucleotides align to TRBD2. The CDR3 is 18 amino acids. V lost 0 bases, J lost 4 bases, and 8 bases stayed unmatched. The germline V gene encodes CDR1 MNHNS and CDR2 SASEGT. CDR3 residues: CASSEALGTSGRAYEQYF. The DNA for the CDR3 is TGTGCCAGCAGTGAAGCGCTAGGGACTAGCGGGAGAGCTTACGAGCAGTACTTC.

V is TRBV29-1 and J is TRBJ2-3, with 7 bases fitting TRBD1. V lost 4 bases and J lost 4; bases outside the gene matches: 11. The CDR3 length is 15 residues. CDR1 is SQVTM and CDR2 is ANQGSEA in the germline V gene. The CDR3: CSVGGRQGDADTQYF. The CDR3, as DNA: TGCAGCGTTGGAGGAAGACAGGGCGACGCAGATACGCAGTATTTT.

The chain has TRBV7-3 and TRBJ2-3; TRBD2 agrees at 15 bases. Per the germline V gene, CDR1 is SGHTA and CDR2 is FQGTGA. V lost 4 bases to trimming and J lost 0 bases; unmatched junction nucleotides: 5. This CDR3 spans 18 amino acids. The CDR3 nucleotides are TGTGCCAGCAGCTCTCCGGGACTAGCGGGGGGCAGCACAGATACGCAGTATTTT. Its translation is CASSSPGLAGGSTDTQYF.

For this clone: One end of the junction is discordant with germline, which a read error may explain. V gene TRBV7-2 combines with J gene TRBJ2-3, with 8 bases identical to TRBD2. CDR1 is SGHTA, CDR2 FQGNSA, per germline. CDR3 length: 13 amino acids. CDR3 in DNA: TGTGCCAGCAGCTTAACTAGCGGTCCCATATCGAATTTT. This encodes CASSLTSGPISNF.

The chain carries TRBV12-2 and TRBJ2-7; the D call of TRBD1 is as the table states it, not checked on the DNA. TRBV12-2 is shown as a pseudogene. CDR3 size: 14 residues. In DNA form, the CDR3 reads TGTGCAAGACCTAACAGGGGGCCGACCTACGAGCAGTACTTC. Encoded protein: CARPNRGPTYEQYF.

The V and J genes are TRBV2 and TRBJ2-2; the D call may be TRBD1 or TRBD2 (6 bases each). With 1 base removed from V and 4 bases from J, the gap between germline ends came to 10 bases. Germline lookup yields CDR1 SNHLY and CDR2 FYNNEI. There are 15 residues in the CDR3. CDR3 residues: CASSEDGGPTGELFF. The CDR3 region has the DNA TGTGCCAGCAGTGAAGACGGGGGCCCCACCGGGGAGCTGTTTTTT. The full variable domain, in which reference TRBV2 and TRBJ2-2 provide the parts outside the CDR3, is EPEVTQTPSHQVTQMGQEVILRCVPISNHLYFYWYRQILGQKVEFLVSFYNNEISEKSEIFDDQFSVERPDGSNFTLKIRSTKLEDSAMYFCASSEDGGPTGELFFGEGSRLTVL.

The rearrangement uses TRBV30 and TRBJ2-7; D not resolved. Between the trimmed V and J ends, which lost 2 bases and 5 bases, there was a span of 19 bases. The V gene's germline CDR1 is GTSNPN and CDR2 SVGIG (reference sequence). This CDR3 comprises 15 residues. CDR3: CAWSPQSRRENEQYF. In DNA, the CDR3 is TGTGCCTGGAGTCCACAAAGCAGGAGAGAGAACGAGCAGTACTTC. The entire variable domain, with the rest obtained from reference TRBV30 and TRBJ2-7, is as follows: SQTIHQWPATLVQPVGSPLSLECTVEGTSNPNLYWYRQAAGRGLQLLFYSVGIGQISSEVPQNLSASRPQDRQFILSSKKLLLSDSGFYLCAWSPQSRRENEQYFGPGTRLTVT.

V and J are TRBV19 and TRBJ1-2, with D unclear. With 2 bases removed from V and 4 bases from J, the gap between germline ends came to 14 bases. Germline loops: CDR1 LNHDA, CDR2 SQIVND (reference sequence). CDR3 length equals 15 residues. The CDR3 DNA is TGTGCCAGTAGTATATCCCGGAACCGCGCCTATGGCTACACCTTC. Translating gives CASSISRNRAYGYTF.

With regard to this clone: Other DNA sequences in the same sample also yield this CDR3. The CDR3 DNA sequence: TGTGCCAGTAGTATCGGAGGGAACTATGGCTACACCTTC. This encodes CASSIGGNYGYTF. The chain recombines TRBV19 with TRBJ1-2, with unresolved D. This CDR3 is 13 amino acids long. V was clipped by 3 bases and J by 2 bases, with 7 bases between them. Germline CDR1 LNHDA, CDR2 SQIVND (reference sequence).

This sequence joins TRBV6-6 and TRBJ1-3, with D possibly being TRBD1 (5 bases). This CDR3 spans 14 amino acids. V lost 6 bases and J 4 bases, leaving 13 bases between the germline ends. Germline CDR1 MNHNY, CDR2 SVGAGI (reference sequence). In nucleotides, the CDR3 is TGTGCCAGCAGCCAGGGTGGTCCGGGAAACACCATATATTTT. Its translation is CASSQGGPGNTIYF.

This chain connects TRBV5-4 to TRBJ2-7; TRBD2 matches 10 bases. The CDR3 runs 13 residues. The trim removed 9 bases at V and 0 bases at J, leaving 3 bases unmatched. Germline assignment: CDR1 SGHNT and CDR2 YYREEE (reference sequence). CDR3 coding DNA: TGTGCCACCGGACTAGCGGCCTCCTACGAGCAGTACTTC. Its protein is CATGLAASYEQYF. Supplemented by reference TRBV5-4 and TRBJ2-7, the full variable domain reads ETGVTQSPTHLIKTRGQQVTLRCSSQSGHNTVSWYQQALGQGPQFIFQYYREEENGRGNFPPRFSGLQFPNYSSELNVNALELDDSALYLCATGLAASYEQYFGPGTRLTVT.

The chain is built from TRBV18 and TRBJ1-2, with 8 bases aligning to TRBD1. V lost 3 bases to trimming and J lost 4 bases; unmatched junction nucleotides: 7. Per germline, CDR1 KGHSH and CDR2 LQKENI. The CDR3 is 15 residues long. DNA for the CDR3: TGTGCCAGCTCACCTTCAGGGGGCAACGGCTATGGCTACACCTTC. Its translation is CASSPSGGNGYGYTF.

V usage is TRBV2 and J usage is TRBJ1-1; D gene ambiguous. CDR1 and CDR2 from the germline V gene are SNHLY and FYNNEI. V lost 4 bases and J lost 0, with 6 bases in between. The CDR3 is made up of 13 amino acids. The CDR3 reads CASSVGVNTEAFF. DNA of the CDR3: TGTGCCAGCAGTGTTGGAGTGAACACTGAAGCTTTCTTT.

The chain has TRBV7-9 and TRBJ2-1; 8 nucleotides line up with TRBD2. The germline gives CDR1 SEHNR, CDR2 FQNEAQ (reference sequence). There are 16 residues in the CDR3. V lost 1 base and J lost 0; bases outside the gene matches: 2. CDR3 nucleotides: TGTGCCAGCAGCTTAGGCGGGAGGAACTCCTACAATGAGCAGTTCTTC. This encodes CASSLGGRNSYNEQFF.

The rearrangement links TRBV4-1 to TRBJ1-2; 9 bases align to TRBD1. The CDR3 covers 15 residues. V shed 4 bases and J 7 bases; nucleotides not matched to a gene: 10. Germline V gene data show CDR1 as MGHRA and CDR2 as YSYEKL. The DNA of the CDR3 is TGCGCCAGCAGCCCAGGACAGGGGCTCAGAAGTGGCTACACCTTC. Its protein product is CASSPGQGLRSGYTF.

The chain links TRBV11-2 to TRBJ1-1; D is unresolved. In germline, CDR1 is SGHAT, CDR2 FQNNGV. The CDR3 is 13 residues long. V lost 4 bases, J lost 0 bases, and 6 bases lay in between. CDR3 residues: CASSYTLNTEAFF. Written as DNA, the CDR3 is TGTGCCAGCAGCTATACCTTGAACACTGAAGCTTTCTTT.

CDR3 DNA sequence: TGTGCCAGCAGTGATCTTCGGGGCCAAGATACGCAGTATTTT. Translated, it gives CASSDLRGQDTQYF. This chain joins TRBV2 and TRBJ2-3; D is possibly TRBD1 or TRBD2 (5 bases each). Trimming removed 3 bases from V and 5 bases from J, with 12 bases in between. Germline V gene data show CDR1 as SNHLY and CDR2 as FYNNEI. The CDR3 has 14 residues.

This clone has a handful of counts. The same CDR3 can be traced to other DNA sequences in this sample. CDR3 in DNA: TGTGCCAGCAGCTTAGTTGTTAACACTGAAGCTTTCTTT. As protein: CASSLVVNTEAFF. The V gene is TRBV7-9, the J gene TRBJ1-1; D uncertain. The V end lost 1 base, the J end lost 2 bases, and 5 bases lay between the germline ends. Germline V gene data show CDR1 as SEHNR and CDR2 as FQNEAQ (reference sequence). This CDR3 comprises 13 residues. Using reference TRBV7-9 and TRBJ1-1 for the parts outside the CDR3, the full variable domain is DTGVSQNPRHKITKRGQNVTFRCDPISEHNRLYWYRQTLGQGPEFLTYFQNEAQLEKSRLLSDRFSAERPKGSFSTLEIQRTEQGDSAMYLCASSLVVNTEAFFGQGTRLTVV.

The V call is TRBV2, the J call TRBJ1-1, with TRBD1 matching 7 bases. Germline-derived CDR1 and CDR2 are SNHLY and FYNNEI. Trimming cost V 9 bases and J 3 bases; bases outside gene matches: 7. This CDR3 is 13 amino acids long. The CDR3 is CARQGIIDTEAFF. CDR3 nucleotide sequence: TGTGCCAGACAGGGGATAATCGACACTGAAGCTTTCTTT. The complete variable domain, with remaining parts taken from reference TRBV2 and TRBJ1-1, reads EPEVTQTPSHQVTQMGQEVILRCVPISNHLYFYWYRQILGQKVEFLVSFYNNEISEKSEIFDDQFSVERPDGSNFTLKIRSTKLEDSAMYFCARQGIIDTEAFFGQGTRLTVV.

The J gene is TRBJ1-2, the V gene TRBV27; TRBD1 is a possible D gene (6 bases). Trimming left V 2 bases short and J 4 bases short, with 8 bases between. CDR3 length: 13 residues. From germline, CDR1 is MNHEY and CDR2 SMNVEV (reference sequence). The CDR3 DNA reads TGTGCCAGCAGTTTAAGGGGGATCTATGGCTACACCTTC. Its protein is CASSLRGIYGYTF.

This chain connects TRBV2 to TRBJ2-7; 14 bases agree with TRBD2. Germline values: CDR1 SNHLY, CDR2 FYNNEI. The CDR3 has 18 amino acids. After removal of 7 bases from V and 3 bases from J, the junction contained 14 bases not matched to a gene. CDR3 DNA: TGTGCCAGCATCGCTGCCGGGACTAGCGGGAGAGGCAGCTACGAGCAGTACTTC. It encodes CASIAAGTSGRGSYEQYF.

The table lists this clone with a count of one. The genes are TRBV11-3 and TRBJ1-1, with D possibly matching TRBD1 (5 bases). Germline V gene lookup returns CDR1 SGHNT and CDR2 YENEEA. The CDR3 has 14 residues. The V and J ends lost 5 bases and 1 base respectively, with 11 bases between them. The CDR3 region is CASSRGRGNTEAFF. CDR3 DNA sequence: TGTGCCAGCAGCCGGGGACGGGGGAACACTGAAGCTTTCTTT.